This TCR beta chain was observed in a study of T cell changes during pregnancy in multiple sclerosis. The repertoire was sequenced with immunoSEQ multiplex PCR; TCRdb's copy has only in-frame clones and lacks some. The repertoire consists of around 52,000 clones, with around nine tenths occurring once and the leading ten covering less than 6%. This clone was found once. Trimming shortened V by 4 bases and J by 4 bases, and 14 bases separated the two germline ends. CDR3 length equals 14 residues. From germline, CDR1 is SGDLS and CDR2 YYNGEE. This TCR was sampled from a human donor whose cells served as feeder cells for cultures in a pregnancy study. Material: peripheral blood from another person, used as feeder cells. The rearrangement uses TRBV9 and TRBJ1-1; D perhaps matches TRBD1 (6 bases). The CDR3 DNA sequence: TGTGCCAGCAGCCAGGAGCGGGGGCCCACTGAAGCTTTCTTT. Translation gives CASSQERGPTEAFF.